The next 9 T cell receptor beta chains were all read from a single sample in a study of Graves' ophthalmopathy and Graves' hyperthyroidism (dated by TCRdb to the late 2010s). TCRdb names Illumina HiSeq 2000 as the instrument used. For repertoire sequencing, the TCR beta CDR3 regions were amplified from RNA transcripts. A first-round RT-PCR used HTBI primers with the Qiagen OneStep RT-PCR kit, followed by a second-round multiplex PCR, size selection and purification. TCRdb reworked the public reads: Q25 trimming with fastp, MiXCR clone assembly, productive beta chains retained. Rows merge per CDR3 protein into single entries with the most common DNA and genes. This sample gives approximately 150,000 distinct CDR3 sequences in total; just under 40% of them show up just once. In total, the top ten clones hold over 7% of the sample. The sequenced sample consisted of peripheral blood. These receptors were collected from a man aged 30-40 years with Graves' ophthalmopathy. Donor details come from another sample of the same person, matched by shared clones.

Here the CDR3 reads CASSVTGGNYGYTF. CDR3 nucleotides: TGTGCCAGCAGTGTGACAGGGGGGAACTATGGCTACACCTTC. The chain links TRBV28 to TRBJ1-2; 9 nucleotides agree with TRBD1. Germline CDR1 is MDHEN and CDR2 is SYDVKM. The CDR3 runs to 14 residues. V lost 5 bases to trimming and J lost 2 bases; unmatched junction nucleotides: 3.

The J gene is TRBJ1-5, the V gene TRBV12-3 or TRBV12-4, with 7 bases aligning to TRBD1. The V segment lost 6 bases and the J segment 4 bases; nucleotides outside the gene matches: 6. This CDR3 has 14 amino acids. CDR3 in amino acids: CASRIRQGNQPQHF. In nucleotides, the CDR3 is TGTGCCAGCAGAATACGACAGGGTAATCAGCCCCAGCATTTT.

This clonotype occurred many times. CDR3 sequence: CASRNKGLPNQPQHF. The CDR3 DNA follows: TGTGCCAGCAGGAATAAGGGGTTACCCAATCAGCCCCAGCATTTT. This rearrangement joins TRBV28 to TRBJ1-5, with D maybe TRBD1 (5 bases). The germline V and J ends were trimmed by 6 bases and 3 bases, with 15 bases remaining between them. CDR3 size: 15 residues. Per the germline V gene, CDR1 is MDHEN and CDR2 is SYDVKM.

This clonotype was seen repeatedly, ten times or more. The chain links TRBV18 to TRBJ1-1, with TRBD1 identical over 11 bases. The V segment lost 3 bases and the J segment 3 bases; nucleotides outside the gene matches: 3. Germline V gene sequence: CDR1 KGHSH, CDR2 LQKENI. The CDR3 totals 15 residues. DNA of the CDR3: TGTGCCAGCTCACCGGACAGGGGGCGCGACACTGAAGCTTTCTTT. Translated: CASSPDRGRDTEAFF.

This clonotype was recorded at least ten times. The CDR3 region is CASSLWDTGTDETFF. The CDR3 DNA is TGTGCCAGCAGCCTATGGGATACCGGGACGGACGAGACTTTCTTT. The J gene is TRBJ1-1, the V gene TRBV7-2; weak D call: TRBD1 (5 bases). Germline V gives CDR1 SGHTA, CDR2 FQGNSA. Trimming pared 5 bases from V and 12 bases from J, leaving 25 bases between. This CDR3 is 15 amino acids long.

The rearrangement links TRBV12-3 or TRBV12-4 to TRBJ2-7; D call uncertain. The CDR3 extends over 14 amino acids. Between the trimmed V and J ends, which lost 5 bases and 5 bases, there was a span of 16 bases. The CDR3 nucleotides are TGTGCCAGCAGTGATATGTGGGGTGGGAACGAGCAGTACTTC. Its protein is CASSDMWGGNEQYF.

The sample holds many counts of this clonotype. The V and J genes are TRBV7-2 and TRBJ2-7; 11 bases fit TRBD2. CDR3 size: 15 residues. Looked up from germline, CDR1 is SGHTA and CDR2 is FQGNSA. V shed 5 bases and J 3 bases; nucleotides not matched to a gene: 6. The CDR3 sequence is CASSTTSGSHYEQYF. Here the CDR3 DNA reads TGTGCCAGCAGCACAACTAGCGGGAGTCACTACGAGCAGTACTTC.

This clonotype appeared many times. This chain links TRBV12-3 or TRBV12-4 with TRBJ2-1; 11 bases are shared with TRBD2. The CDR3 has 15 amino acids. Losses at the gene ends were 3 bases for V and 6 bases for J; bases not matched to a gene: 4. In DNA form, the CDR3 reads TGTGCCAGCAGTTTTCTAGCGGGAGGCCCCAATGAGCAGTTCTTC. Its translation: CASSFLAGGPNEQFF.

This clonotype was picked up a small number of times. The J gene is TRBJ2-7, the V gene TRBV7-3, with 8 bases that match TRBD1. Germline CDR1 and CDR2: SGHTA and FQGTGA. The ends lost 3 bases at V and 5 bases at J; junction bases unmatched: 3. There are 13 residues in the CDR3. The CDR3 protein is CASSFDRGNEQYF. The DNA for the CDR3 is TGTGCCAGCAGCTTCGACAGGGGCAACGAGCAGTACTTC.